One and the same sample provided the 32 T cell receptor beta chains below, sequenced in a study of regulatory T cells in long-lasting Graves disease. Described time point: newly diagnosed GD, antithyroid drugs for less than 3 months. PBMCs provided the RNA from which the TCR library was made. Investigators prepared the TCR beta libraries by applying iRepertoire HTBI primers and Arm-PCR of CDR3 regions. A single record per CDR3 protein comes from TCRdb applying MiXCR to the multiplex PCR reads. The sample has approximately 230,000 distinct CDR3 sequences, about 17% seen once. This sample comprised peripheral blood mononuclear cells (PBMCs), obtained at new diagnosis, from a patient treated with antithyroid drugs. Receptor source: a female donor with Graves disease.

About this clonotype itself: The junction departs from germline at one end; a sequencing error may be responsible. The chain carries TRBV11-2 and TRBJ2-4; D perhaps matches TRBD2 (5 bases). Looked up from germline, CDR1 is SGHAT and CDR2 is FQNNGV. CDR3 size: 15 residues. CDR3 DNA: TGCGCCAGCAGCGGATCGGGCCTCGGGGTCGGCATTCAGTACTTC. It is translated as CASSGSGLGVGIQYF.

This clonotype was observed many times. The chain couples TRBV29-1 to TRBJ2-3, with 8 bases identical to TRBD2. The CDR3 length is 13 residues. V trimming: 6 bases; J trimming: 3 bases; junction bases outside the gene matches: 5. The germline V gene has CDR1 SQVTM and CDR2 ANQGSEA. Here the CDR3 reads CSVSTSATDTQYF. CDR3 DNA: TGCAGCGTGTCGACTAGCGCTACAGATACGCAGTATTTT.

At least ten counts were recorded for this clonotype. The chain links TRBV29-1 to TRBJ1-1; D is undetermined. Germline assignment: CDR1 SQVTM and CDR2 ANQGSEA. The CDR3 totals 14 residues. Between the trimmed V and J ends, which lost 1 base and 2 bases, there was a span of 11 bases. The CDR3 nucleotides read TGCAGCGTTGAAGGTCAACGGGGAAACACTGAAGCTTTCTTT. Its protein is CSVEGQRGNTEAFF.

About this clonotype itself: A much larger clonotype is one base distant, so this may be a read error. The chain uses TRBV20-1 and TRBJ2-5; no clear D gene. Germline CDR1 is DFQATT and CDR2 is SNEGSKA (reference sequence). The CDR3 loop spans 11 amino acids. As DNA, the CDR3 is TGCAATGCCCCAATACCTCCGACCCAGTACTTC. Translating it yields CNAPIPPTQYF.

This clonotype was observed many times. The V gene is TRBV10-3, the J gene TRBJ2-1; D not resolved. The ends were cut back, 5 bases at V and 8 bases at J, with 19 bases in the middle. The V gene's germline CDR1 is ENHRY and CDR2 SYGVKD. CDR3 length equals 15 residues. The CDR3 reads CAISPGLGGRHEQFF. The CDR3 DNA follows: TGTGCCATCAGTCCCGGTTTGGGTGGGCGGCATGAGCAGTTCTTC.

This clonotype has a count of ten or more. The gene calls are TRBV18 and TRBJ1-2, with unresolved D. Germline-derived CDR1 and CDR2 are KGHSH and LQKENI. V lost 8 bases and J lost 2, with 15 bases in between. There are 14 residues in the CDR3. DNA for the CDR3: TGTGCCAGCAGCTTAGAACGGTTAAACTATGGCTACACCTTC. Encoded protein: CASSLERLNYGYTF.

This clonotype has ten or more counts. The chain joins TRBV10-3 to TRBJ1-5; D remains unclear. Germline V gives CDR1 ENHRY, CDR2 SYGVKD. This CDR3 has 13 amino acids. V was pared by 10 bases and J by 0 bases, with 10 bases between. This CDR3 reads CATRIDSNQPQHF. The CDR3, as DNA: TGTGCCACAAGGATTGATAGCAATCAGCCCCAGCATTTT.

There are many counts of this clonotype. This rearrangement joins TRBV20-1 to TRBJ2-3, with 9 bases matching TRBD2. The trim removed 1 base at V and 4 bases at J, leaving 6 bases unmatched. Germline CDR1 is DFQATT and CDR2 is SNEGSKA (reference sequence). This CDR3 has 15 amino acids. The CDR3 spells CSARGVAGEADTQYF. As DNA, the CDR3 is TGCAGTGCTAGAGGGGTAGCGGGAGAGGCAGATACGCAGTATTTT.

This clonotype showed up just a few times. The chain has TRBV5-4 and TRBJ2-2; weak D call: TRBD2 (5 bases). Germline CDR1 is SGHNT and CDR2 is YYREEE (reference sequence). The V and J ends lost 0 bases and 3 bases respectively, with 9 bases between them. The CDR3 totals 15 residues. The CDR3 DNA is TGTGCCAGCAGCTTGGGAGGGCTCGACACCGGGGAGCTGTTTTTT. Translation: CASSLGGLDTGELFF.

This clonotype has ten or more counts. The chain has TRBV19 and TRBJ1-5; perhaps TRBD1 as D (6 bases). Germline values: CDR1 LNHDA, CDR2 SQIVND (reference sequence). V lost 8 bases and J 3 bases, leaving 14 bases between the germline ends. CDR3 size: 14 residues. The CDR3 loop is CASQGPGLNQPQHF. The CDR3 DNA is TGTGCCAGTCAGGGGCCAGGGCTCAATCAGCCCCAGCATTTT.

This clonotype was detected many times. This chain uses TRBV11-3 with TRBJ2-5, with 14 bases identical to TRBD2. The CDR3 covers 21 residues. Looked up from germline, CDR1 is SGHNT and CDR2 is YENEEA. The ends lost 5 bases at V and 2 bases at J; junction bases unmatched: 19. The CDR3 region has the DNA TGTGCCAGCAGCCCCGGACCCCCGGGACTAGCGGGAGTAGGTTGGCAAGAGACCCAGTACTTC. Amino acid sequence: CASSPGPPGLAGVGWQETQYF.

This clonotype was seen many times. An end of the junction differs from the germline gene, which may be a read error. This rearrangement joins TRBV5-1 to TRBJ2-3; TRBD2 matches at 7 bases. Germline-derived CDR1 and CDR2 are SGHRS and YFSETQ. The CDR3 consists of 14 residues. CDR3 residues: CASSFRLAADTQYF. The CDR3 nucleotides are TGTGCCAGCAGCTTTAGACTAGCAGCAGATACGCAGTATTTT.

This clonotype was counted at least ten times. CDR3 protein: CASRTGWVSYNEQFF. As DNA, the CDR3 is TGTGCCAGCAGAACCGGGTGGGTCTCCTACAATGAGCAGTTCTTC. The chain combines TRBV11-2 with TRBJ2-1; D unresolved. The germline V and J ends were trimmed by 6 bases and 0 bases, with 12 bases remaining between them. The CDR3 runs to 15 residues. Germline V lookup: CDR1 SGHAT, CDR2 FQNNGV.

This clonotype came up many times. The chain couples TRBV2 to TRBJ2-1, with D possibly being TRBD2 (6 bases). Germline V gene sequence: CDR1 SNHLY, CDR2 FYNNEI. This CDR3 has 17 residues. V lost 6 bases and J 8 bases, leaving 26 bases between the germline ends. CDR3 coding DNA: TGTGCCAGCAGGGCCCCCACTAGCACCTCTAGAGGGGATGAGCAGTTCTTC. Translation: CASRAPTSTSRGDEQFF.

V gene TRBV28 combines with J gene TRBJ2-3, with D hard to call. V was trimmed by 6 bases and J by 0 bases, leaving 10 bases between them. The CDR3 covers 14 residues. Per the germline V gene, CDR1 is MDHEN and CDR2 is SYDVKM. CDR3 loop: CASRNFHSTDTQYF. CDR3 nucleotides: TGTGCCAGCAGAAACTTTCATAGCACAGATACGCAGTATTTT.

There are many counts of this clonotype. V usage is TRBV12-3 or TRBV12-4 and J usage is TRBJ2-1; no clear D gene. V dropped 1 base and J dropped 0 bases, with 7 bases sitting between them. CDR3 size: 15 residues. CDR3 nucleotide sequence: TGTGCCAGCAGTTTAGACGGATACTCCTACAATGAGCAGTTCTTC. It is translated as CASSLDGYSYNEQFF.

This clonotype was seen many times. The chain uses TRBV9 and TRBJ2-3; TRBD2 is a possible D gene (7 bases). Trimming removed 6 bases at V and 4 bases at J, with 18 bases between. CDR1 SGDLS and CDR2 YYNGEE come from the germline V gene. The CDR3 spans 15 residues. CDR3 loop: CASTGGGAPADTQYF. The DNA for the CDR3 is TGTGCCAGCACGGGGGGCGGGGCCCCCGCAGATACGCAGTATTTT.

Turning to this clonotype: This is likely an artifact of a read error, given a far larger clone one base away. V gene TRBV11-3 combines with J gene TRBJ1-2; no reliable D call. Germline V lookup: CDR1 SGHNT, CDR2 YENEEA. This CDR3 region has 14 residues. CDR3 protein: CASSLEGQEDGYIF. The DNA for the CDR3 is TGTGCCAGCAGCTTAGAAGGGCAGGAGGATGGCTACATCTTC. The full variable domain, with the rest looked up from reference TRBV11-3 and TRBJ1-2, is EAGVVQSPRYKIIEKKQPVAFWCNPISGHNTLYWYLQNLGQGPELLIRYENEEAVDDSQLPKDRFSAERLKGVDSTLKIQPAELGDSAVYLCASSLEGQEDGYIFGSGTRLTVV.

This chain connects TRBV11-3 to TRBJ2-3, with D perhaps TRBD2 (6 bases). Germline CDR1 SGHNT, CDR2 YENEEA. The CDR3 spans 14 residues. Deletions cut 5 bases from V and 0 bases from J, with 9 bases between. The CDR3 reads CASSGGASTDTQYF. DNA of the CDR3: TGTGCCAGCAGCGGCGGGGCTAGCACAGATACGCAGTATTTT.

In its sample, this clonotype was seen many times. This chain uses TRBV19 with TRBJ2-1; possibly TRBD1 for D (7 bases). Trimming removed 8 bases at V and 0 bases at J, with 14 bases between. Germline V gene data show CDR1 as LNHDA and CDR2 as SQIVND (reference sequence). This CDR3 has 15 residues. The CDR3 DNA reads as TGTGCCAGTTCAAGGGGGGACAGCTCCTACAATGAGCAGTTCTTC. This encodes CASSRGDSSYNEQFF.

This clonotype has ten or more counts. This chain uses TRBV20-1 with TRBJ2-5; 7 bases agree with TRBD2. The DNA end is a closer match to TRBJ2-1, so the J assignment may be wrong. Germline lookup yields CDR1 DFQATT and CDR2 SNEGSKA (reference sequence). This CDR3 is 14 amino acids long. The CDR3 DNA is TGCAGTGCTAGAACGGGCGGGAGAGACAATGAGCAGTTCTTC. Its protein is CSARTGGRDNEQFF.

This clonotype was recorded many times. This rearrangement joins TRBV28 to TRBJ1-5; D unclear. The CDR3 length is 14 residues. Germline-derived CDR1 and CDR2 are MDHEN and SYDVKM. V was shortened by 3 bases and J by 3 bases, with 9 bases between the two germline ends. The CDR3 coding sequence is TGTGCCAGCAGTTTCCCAGGCGTCAATCAGCCCCAGCATTTT. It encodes CASSFPGVNQPQHF.

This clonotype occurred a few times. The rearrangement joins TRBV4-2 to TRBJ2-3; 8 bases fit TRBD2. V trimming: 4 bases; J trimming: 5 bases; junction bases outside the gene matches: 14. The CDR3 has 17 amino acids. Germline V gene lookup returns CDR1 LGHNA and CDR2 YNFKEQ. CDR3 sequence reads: CASSPTQGAGARDTQYF. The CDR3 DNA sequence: TGTGCCAGCAGCCCAACCCAGGGAGCGGGAGCTCGAGATACGCAGTATTTT.

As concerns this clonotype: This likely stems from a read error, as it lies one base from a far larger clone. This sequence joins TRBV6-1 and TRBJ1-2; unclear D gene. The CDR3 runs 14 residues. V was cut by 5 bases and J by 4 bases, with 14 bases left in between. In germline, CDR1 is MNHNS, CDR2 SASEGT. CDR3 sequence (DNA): TGTGCCAGCAGTTCCCCGAAGAGGATCTATGGCTACACCTTC. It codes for CASSSPKRIYGYTF.

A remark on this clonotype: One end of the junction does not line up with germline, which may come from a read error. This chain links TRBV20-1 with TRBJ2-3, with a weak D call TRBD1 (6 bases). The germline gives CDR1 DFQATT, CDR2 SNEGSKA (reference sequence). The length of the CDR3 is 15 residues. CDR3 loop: CSARGDRIYTDTQFF. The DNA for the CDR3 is TGCAGTGCTAGAGGAGACAGGATTTACACAGATACGCAGTTTTTT.

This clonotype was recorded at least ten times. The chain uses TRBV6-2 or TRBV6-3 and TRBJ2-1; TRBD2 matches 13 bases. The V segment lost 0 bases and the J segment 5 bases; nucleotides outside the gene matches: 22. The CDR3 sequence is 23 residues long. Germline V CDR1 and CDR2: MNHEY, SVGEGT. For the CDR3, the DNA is TGTGCCAGCAGTTACTCAGGACTAGCGGGAGCTCAACCCCCACGGGGCGCCGACAATGAGCAGTTCTTC. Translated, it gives CASSYSGLAGAQPPRGADNEQFF.

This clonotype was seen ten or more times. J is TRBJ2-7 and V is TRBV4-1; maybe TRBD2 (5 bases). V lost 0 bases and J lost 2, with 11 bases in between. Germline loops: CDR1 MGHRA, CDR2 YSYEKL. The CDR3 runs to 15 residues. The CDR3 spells CASSQEEVGAYEQYF. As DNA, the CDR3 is TGCGCCAGCAGCCAAGAGGAGGTAGGCGCCTACGAGCAGTACTTC.

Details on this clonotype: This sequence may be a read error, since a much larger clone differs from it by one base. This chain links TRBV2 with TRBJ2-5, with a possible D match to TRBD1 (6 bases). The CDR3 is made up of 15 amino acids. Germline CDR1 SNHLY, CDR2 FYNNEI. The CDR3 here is CASSILPSPGETQHF. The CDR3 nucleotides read TGTGCCAGCAGCATATTGCCTAGCCCAGGGGAGACCCAGCACTTC.

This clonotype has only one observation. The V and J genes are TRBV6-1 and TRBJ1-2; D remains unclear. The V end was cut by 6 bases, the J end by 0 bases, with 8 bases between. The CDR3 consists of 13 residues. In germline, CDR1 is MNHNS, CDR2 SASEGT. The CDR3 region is CASRERTNYGYTF. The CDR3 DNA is TGTGCCAGCAGGGAGAGAACTAACTATGGCTACACCTTC.

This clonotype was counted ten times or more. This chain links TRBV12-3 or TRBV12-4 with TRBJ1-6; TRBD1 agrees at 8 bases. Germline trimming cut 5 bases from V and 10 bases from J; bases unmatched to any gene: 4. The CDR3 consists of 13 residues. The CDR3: CASSDRGGSPLHF. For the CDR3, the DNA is TGTGCCAGCAGTGACAGGGGAGGCTCACCCCTCCACTTT.

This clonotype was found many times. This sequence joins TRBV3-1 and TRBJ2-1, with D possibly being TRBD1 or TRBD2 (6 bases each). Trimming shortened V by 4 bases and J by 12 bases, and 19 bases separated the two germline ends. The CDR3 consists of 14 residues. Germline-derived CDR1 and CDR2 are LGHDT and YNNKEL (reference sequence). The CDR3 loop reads CASSPEWSGAGQFF. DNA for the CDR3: TGTGCCAGCAGCCCAGAATGGTCGGGGGCAGGGCAGTTCTTC.

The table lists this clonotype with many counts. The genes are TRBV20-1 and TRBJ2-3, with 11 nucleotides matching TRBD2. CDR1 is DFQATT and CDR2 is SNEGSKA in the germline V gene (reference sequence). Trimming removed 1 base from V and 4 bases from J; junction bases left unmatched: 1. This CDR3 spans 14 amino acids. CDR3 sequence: CSARASGRSDTQYF. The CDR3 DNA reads TGCAGTGCTAGAGCTAGCGGGAGGTCAGATACGCAGTATTTT.